The clone carrying this T cell receptor beta chain has at least ten counts. The data stem from a study of T cells in Graves' hyperthyroidism and ophthalmopathy. The CDR3 totals 17 residues. Germline trimming cut 4 bases from V and 3 bases from J; bases unmatched to any gene: 10. Germline CDR1 KGHDR, CDR2 SFDVKD. Amplified TCR beta CDR3 regions derived from RNA transcripts. The HTBI set primed first-round TCR CDR3 RT-PCR. TCRdb re-called the multiplex PCR reads through MiXCR, storing one row per CDR3 protein. Found here are a few hundred thousand distinct CDR3 sequences, 19% of them singletons; the top ten hold about 4%.

The specimen was blood. This clonotype was obtained from a woman aged 18-29 years with Graves' hyperthyroidism. This chain uses TRBV24-1 with TRBJ2-7; 11 bases fit TRBD2. The CDR3 DNA reads as TGTGCCACCAGTGACTCCAGACTAGCGGGGCACTTCTACGAGCAGTACTTC. Its translation: CATSDSRLAGHFYEQYF.